The next 5 T cell receptor beta chains were all read from a single sample in a study of control samples from healthy donors and cancer patients. The assay was immunoSEQ multiplex PCR, and TCRdb's table has in-frame clones only and misses some. The sample shows 55,000 to 85,000 clones, over 85% of them seen only once. What was sequenced was PBMCs. Source of these receptors: a man between 60 and 70 years old with lung cancer.

The V and J genes are TRBV6-5 and TRBJ1-2; TRBD1 is a possible D gene (5 bases). This CDR3 contains 14 residues. Trimming left V 2 bases short and J 10 bases short, with 17 bases between. CDR1 and CDR2 (germline): MNHEY, SVGAGI. The CDR3 here is CASSYNGGEQDYTF. Here the CDR3 DNA reads TGTGCCAGCAGTTACAATGGCGGGGAACAGGACTACACCTTC.

V is TRBV7-3 and J is TRBJ1-1; D gene unclear. Germline CDR1 reads SGHTA; CDR2 reads FQGTGA. The CDR3 loop spans 16 amino acids. Trimming cost V 2 bases and J 1 base, with 14 bases left between them. The DNA for the CDR3 is TGTGCCAGCAGCTTAGGTCCTCGTCTGGGGAACACTGAAGCTTTCTTT. Its protein is CASSLGPRLGNTEAFF.

This sequence joins TRBV2 and TRBJ2-2; possible D gene TRBD2, 6 bases. Trimming took off 5 bases at V and 3 bases at J, with 25 bases between the two ends. This CDR3 comprises 19 residues. The germline CDR1 and CDR2 sequences are SNHLY and FYNNEI. This CDR3 reads CASSRLRGAVSGDTGELFF. In nucleotides, the CDR3 is TGTGCCAGCAGTCGTCTGAGGGGTGCGGTGTCGGGGGACACCGGGGAGCTGTTTTTT.

This clone is a singleton in its sample. The rearrangement uses TRBV5-1 and TRBJ2-1, with 10 bases aligning to TRBD1. Germline V CDR1 and CDR2: SGHRS, YFSETQ. CDR3 size: 16 residues. The V and J ends lost 3 bases and 8 bases, in that order; junction bases with no gene match: 11. CDR3 residues: CASSSLGTGAGYEQFF. The CDR3 coding sequence is TGCGCCAGCAGCTCCCTCGGGACAGGGGCAGGTTATGAGCAGTTCTTC.

The chain couples TRBV6-4 to TRBJ2-5, with unresolved D. CDR3 length: 15 residues. V was pared by 4 bases and J by 4 bases, with 16 bases between. The germline gives CDR1 MRHNA, CDR2 SNTAGT. CDR3 DNA: TGTGCCAGCAGTGCCTCCTTGGCAGGCAGAGAGACCCAGTACTTC. Amino acid sequence: CASSASLAGRETQYF.